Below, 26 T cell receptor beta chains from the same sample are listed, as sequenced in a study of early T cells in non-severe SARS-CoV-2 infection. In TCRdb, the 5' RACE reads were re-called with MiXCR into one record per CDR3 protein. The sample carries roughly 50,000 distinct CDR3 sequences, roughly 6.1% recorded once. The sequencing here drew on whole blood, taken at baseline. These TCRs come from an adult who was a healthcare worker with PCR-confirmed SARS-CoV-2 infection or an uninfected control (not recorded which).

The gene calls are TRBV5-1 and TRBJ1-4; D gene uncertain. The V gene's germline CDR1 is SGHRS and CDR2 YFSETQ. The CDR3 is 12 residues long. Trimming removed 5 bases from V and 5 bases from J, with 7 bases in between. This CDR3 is CASRRTNEKLFF. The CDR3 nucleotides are TGCGCCAGCAGGAGGACCAATGAAAAACTGTTTTTT.

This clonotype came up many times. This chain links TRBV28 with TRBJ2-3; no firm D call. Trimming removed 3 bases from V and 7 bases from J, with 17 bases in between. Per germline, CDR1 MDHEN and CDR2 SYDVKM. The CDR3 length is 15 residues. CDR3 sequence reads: CASSLQSGPTNTQYF. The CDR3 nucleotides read TGTGCCAGCAGTTTGCAGTCGGGTCCTACCAATACGCAGTATTTT.

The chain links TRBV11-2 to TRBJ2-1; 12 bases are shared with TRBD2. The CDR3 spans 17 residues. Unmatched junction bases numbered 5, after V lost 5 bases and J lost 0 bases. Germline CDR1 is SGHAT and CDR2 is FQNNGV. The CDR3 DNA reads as TGTGCCAGCAGCCTTAGGACTAGCGGGATCTCCTACAATGAGCAGTTCTTC. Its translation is CASSLRTSGISYNEQFF.

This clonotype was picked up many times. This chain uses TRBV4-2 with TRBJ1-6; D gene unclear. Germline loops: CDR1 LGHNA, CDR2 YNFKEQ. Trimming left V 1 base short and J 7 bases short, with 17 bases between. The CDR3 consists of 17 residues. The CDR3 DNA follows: TGTGCCAGCAGCCAAGTGGAGGAGTCCCGCTTCAATTCACCCCTCCACTTT. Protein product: CASSQVEESRFNSPLHF.

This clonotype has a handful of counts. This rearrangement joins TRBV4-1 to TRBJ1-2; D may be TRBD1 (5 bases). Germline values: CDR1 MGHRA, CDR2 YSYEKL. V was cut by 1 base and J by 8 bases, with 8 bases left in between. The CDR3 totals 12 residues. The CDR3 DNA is TGCGCCAGCAGCCAAGTTCAGGGAGGCTACACCTTC. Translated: CASSQVQGGYTF.

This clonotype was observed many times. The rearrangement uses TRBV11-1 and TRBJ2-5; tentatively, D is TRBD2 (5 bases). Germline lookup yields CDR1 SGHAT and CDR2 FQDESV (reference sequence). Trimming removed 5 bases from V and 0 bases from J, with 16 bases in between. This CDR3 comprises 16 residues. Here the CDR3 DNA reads TGTGCCAGCAGCGATGGACTGAGTTTGTACCAAGAGACCCAGTACTTC. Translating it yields CASSDGLSLYQETQYF.

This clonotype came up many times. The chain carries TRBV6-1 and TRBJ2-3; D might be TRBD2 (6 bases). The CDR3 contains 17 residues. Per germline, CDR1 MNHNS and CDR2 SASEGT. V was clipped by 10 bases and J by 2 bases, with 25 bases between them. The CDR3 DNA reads TGTGCCATCGAGCCCGTCCCCGGGGCGGGATTCACAGATACGCAGTATTTT. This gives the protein CAIEPVPGAGFTDTQYF.

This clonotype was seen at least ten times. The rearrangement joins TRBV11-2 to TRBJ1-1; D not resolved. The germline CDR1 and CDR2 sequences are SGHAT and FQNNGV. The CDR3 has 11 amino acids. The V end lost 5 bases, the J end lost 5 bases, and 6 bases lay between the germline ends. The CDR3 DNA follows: TGTGCCAGCAGCCCATCAACTGAAGCTTTCTTT. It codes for CASSPSTEAFF.

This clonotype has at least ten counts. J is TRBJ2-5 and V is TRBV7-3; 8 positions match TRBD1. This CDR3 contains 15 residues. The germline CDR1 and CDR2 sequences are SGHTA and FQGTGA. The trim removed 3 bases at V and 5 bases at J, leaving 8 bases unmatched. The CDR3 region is CASSFGRGLLETQYF. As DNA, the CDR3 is TGTGCCAGCAGCTTCGGCAGGGGGCTGTTGGAGACCCAGTACTTC.

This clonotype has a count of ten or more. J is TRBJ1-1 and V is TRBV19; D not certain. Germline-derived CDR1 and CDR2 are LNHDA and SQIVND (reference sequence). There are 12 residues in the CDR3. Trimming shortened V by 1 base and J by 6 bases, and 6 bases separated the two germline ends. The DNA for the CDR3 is TGTGCCAGTAGTATAGGGCGGGCTGAAGCTTTCTTT. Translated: CASSIGRAEAFF. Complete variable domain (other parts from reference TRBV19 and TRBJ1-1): DGGITQSPKYLFRKEGQNVTLSCEQNLNHDAMYWYRQDPGQGLRLIYYSQIVNDFQKGDIAEGYSVSREKKESFPLTVTSAQKNPTAFYLCASSIGRAEAFFGQGTRLTVV.

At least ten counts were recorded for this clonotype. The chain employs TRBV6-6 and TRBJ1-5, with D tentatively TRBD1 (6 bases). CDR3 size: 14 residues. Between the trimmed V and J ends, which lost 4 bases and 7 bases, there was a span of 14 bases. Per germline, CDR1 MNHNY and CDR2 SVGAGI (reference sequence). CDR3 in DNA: TGTGCCAGCAGTTCGAAGGGGGGCCACCAGCCCCAGCATTTT. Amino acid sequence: CASSSKGGHQPQHF.

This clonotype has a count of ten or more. The CDR3 protein is CSARKQGGGNTQYF. The CDR3 coding sequence is TGCAGTGCTAGAAAACAGGGGGGGGGAAATACGCAGTATTTT. The V gene is TRBV20-1, the J gene TRBJ2-3, with D maybe TRBD1 (8 bases). V dropped 2 bases and J dropped 7 bases, with 16 bases sitting between them. The CDR3 runs to 14 residues. Looked up from germline, CDR1 is DFQATT and CDR2 is SNEGSKA (reference sequence).

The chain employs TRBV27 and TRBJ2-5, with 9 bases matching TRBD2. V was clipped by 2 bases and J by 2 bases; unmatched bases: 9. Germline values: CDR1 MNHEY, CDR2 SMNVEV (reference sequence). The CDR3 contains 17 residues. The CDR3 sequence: CASSLTIAGVGQETQYF. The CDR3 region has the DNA TGTGCCAGCAGTTTAACTATAGCGGGAGTGGGGCAAGAGACCCAGTACTTC.

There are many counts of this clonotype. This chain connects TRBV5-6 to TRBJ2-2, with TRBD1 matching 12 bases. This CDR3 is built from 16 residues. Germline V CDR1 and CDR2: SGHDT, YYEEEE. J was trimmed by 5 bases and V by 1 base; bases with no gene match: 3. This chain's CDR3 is CASSLWGQGATGELFF. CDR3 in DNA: TGTGCCAGCAGCTTGTGGGGACAGGGGGCGACCGGGGAGCTGTTTTTT. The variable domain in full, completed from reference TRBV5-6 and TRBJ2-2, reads DAGVTQSPTHLIKTRGQQVTLRCSPKSGHDTVSWYQQALGQGPQFIFQYYEEEERQRGNFPDRFSGHQFPNYSSELNVNALLLGDSALYLCASSLWGQGATGELFFGEGSRLTVL.

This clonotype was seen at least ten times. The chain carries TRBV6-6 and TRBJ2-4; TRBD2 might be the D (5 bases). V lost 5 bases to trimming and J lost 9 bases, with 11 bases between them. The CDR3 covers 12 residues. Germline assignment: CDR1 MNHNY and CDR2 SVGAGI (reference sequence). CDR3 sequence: CASSPSGTIQYF. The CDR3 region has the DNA TGTGCCAGCAGTCCCAGCGGAACCATTCAGTACTTC.

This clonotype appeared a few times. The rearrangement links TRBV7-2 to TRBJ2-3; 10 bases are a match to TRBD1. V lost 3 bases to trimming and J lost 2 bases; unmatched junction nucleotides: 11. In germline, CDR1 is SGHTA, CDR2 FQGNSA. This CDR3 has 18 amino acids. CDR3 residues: CASSLNSPGTGVTDTQYF. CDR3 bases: TGTGCCAGCAGCTTGAACTCTCCCGGGACAGGGGTCACAGATACGCAGTATTTT.

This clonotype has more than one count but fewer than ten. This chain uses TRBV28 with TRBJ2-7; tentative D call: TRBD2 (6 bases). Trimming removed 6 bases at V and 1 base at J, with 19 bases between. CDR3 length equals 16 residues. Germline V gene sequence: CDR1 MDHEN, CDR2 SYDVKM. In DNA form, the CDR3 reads TGTGCCAGCAGCTCAGATGGAGGGGAAAGATCCTACGAGCAGTACTTC. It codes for CASSSDGGERSYEQYF.

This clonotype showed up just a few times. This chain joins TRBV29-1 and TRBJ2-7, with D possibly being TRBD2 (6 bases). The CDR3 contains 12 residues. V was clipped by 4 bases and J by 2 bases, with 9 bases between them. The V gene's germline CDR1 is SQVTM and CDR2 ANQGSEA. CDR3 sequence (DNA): TGCAGCGTTGTGGAGGGGACCTACGAGCAGTACTTC. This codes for CSVVEGTYEQYF.

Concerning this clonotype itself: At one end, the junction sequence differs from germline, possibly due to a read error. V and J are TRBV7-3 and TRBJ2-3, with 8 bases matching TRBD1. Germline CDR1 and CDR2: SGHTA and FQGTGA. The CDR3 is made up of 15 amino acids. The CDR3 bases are TGTACCAGCAGCTCTACAGGGGGGAGCGCAGATACGCAGTATTTT. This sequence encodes CTSSSTGGSADTQYF.

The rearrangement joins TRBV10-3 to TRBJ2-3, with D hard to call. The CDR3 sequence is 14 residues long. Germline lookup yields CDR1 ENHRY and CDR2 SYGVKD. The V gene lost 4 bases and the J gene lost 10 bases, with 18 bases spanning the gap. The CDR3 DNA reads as TGTGCCATCAGTGGTGCTAGTTCGGCCGATGCGCAGTATTTT. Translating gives CAISGASSADAQYF.

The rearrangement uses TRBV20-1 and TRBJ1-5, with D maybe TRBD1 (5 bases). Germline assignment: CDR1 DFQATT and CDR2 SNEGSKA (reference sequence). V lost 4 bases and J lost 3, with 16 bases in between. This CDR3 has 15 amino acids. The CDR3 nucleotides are TGCAGTGCTAATTCTCCCGGGGGATACAATCAGCCCCAGCATTTT. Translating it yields CSANSPGGYNQPQHF.

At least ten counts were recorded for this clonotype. CDR3 in amino acids: CSARDSSGGGSTDTQYF. CDR3 DNA sequence: TGCAGTGCTAGAGATTCTAGCGGGGGTGGGAGCACAGATACGCAGTATTTT. The J gene is TRBJ2-3, the V gene TRBV20-1; 10 positions match TRBD2. The CDR3 extends over 17 amino acids. Trimming at V came to 0 bases and at J to 0 bases, leaving 6 bases not matched to a gene. Germline V gene data show CDR1 as DFQATT and CDR2 as SNEGSKA (reference sequence).

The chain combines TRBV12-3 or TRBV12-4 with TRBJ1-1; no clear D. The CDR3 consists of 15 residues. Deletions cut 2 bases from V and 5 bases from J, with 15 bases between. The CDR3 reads CASSLLAGGSTEAFF. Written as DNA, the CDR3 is TGTGCCAGCAGTTTACTCGCGGGCGGGAGTACTGAAGCTTTCTTT.

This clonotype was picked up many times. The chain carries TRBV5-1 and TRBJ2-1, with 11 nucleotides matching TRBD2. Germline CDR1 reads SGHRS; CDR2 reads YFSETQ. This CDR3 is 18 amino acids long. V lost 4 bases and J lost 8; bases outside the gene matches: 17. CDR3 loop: CASSRTTPGLAVNDEQFF. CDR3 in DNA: TGCGCCAGCAGCCGCACAACCCCGGGACTAGCGGTGAACGATGAGCAGTTCTTC.

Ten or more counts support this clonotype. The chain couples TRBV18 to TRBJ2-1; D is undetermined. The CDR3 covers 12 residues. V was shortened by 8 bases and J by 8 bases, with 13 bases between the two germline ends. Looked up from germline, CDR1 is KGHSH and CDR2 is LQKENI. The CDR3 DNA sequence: TGTGCCAGCGCCTCCCTCCATTATGAGCAGTTCTTC. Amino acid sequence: CASASLHYEQFF.

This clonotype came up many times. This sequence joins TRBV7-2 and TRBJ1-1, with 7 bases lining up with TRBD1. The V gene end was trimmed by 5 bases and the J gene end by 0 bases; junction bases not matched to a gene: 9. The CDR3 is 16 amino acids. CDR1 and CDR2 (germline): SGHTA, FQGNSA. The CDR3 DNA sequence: TGTGCCAGCAGCCCCCAGGGACAGATTTTGAACACTGAAGCTTTCTTT. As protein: CASSPQGQILNTEAFF. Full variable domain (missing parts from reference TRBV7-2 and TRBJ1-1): GAGVSQSPSNKVTEKGKDVELRCDPISGHTALYWYRQSLGQGLEFLIYFQGNSAPDKSGLPSDRFSAERTGGSVSTLTIQRTQQEDSAVYLCASSPQGQILNTEAFFGQGTRLTVV.